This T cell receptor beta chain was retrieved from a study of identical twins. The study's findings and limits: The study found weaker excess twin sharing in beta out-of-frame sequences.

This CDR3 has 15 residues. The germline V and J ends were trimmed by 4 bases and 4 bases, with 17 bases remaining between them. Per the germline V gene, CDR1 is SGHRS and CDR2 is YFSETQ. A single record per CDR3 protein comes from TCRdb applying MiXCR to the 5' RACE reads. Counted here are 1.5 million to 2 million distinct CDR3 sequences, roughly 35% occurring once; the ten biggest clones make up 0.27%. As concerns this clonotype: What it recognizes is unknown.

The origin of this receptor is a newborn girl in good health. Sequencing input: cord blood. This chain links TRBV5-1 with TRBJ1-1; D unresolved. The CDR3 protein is CASSPIQGLSTEAFF. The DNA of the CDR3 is TGCGCCAGCAGCCCCATACAAGGCCTGAGCACTGAAGCTTTCTTT. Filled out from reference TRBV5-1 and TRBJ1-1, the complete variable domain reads KAGVTQTPRYLIKTRGQQVTLSCSPISGHRSVSWYQQTPGQGLQFLFEYFSETQRNKGNFPGRFSGRQFSNSRSEMNVSTLELGDSALYLCASSPIQGLSTEAFFGQGTRLTVV.